One sample yielded the 18 T cell receptor beta chains listed below, sequenced in a study of response to subunit inactivated influenza vaccine. TCRdb re-called the RT-PCR reads through MiXCR, storing one row per CDR3 protein. Here the sample spans around 580,000 distinct CDR3 sequences, over 9.5% being singletons. The sequenced sample was PBMCs from blood, obtained on the day of vaccination. The receptors come from a man aged 50-60 years who received an inactivated influenza vaccine.

The chain is built from TRBV11-2 and TRBJ2-3; TRBD2 matches at 9 bases. V gave up 2 bases and J gave up 4 bases; unmatched junction bases: 13. CDR3 length: 18 amino acids. Germline-derived CDR1 and CDR2 are SGHAT and FQNNGV. The DNA for the CDR3 is TGTGCCAGCAGCTTACGGCCCCTGCGGGGGGGCTCGGCAGATACGCAGTATTTT. It codes for CASSLRPLRGGSADTQYF. The full variable domain, in which reference TRBV11-2 and TRBJ2-3 provide the parts outside the CDR3, is EAGVAQSPRYKIIEKRQSVAFWCNPISGHATLYWYQQILGQGPKLLIQFQNNGVVDDSQLPKDRFSAERLKGVDSTLKIQPAKLEDSAVYLCASSLRPLRGGSADTQYFGPGTRLTVL.

This clonotype was seen many times. The V call is TRBV7-2, the J call TRBJ2-5, with TRBD2 as a possible D gene (6 bases). Germline V lookup: CDR1 SGHTA, CDR2 FQGNSA. This CDR3 is 14 amino acids long. V was trimmed by 1 base and J by 5 bases, leaving 11 bases between them. Written as DNA, the CDR3 is TGTGCCAGCAGCTTAGGGAGGGCCGGTGAGACCCAGTACTTC. The encoded protein is CASSLGRAGETQYF.

This clonotype was seen many times. The chain carries TRBV12-3 or TRBV12-4 and TRBJ1-2, with a weak D call TRBD1 (5 bases). The CDR3 loop spans 14 amino acids. Trimming pared 7 bases from V and 2 bases from J, leaving 14 bases between. The CDR3 loop reads CASKASGGNYGYTF. The DNA of the CDR3 is TGTGCCAGCAAAGCGAGTGGGGGAAACTATGGCTACACCTTC.

A few counts support this clonotype. The CDR3 DNA reads as TGCAGTGCTAGGGATCTATCCACTAGCACAGATACGCAGTATTTT. This gives the protein CSARDLSTSTDTQYF. V and J are TRBV20-1 and TRBJ2-3; no clear D. Germline V gene data show CDR1 as DFQATT and CDR2 as SNEGSKA (reference sequence). This CDR3 has 15 amino acids. With 3 bases removed from V and 0 bases from J, the gap between germline ends came to 13 bases.

The chain is built from TRBV6-1 and TRBJ2-5; 7 nucleotides match TRBD1. Germline values: CDR1 MNHNS, CDR2 SASEGT. Germline trimming cut 6 bases from V and 5 bases from J; bases unmatched to any gene: 6. The CDR3 has 13 residues. DNA of the CDR3: TGTGCCAGCAGCAAGGGGGCTTTGGAGACCCAGTACTTC. Its protein product is CASSKGALETQYF.

The V call is TRBV6-1, the J call TRBJ1-6; 7 positions agree with TRBD1. V dropped 7 bases and J dropped 9; count of bases not matched to a gene: 3. This CDR3 has 12 residues. CDR1 is MNHNS, CDR2 SASEGT, per germline. The CDR3 sequence: CASNRGGSPLHF. CDR3 in DNA: TGTGCCAGCAACAGGGGAGGTTCACCCCTCCACTTT.

The sample holds a few counts of this clonotype. The chain recombines TRBV29-1 with TRBJ2-1, with D possibly TRBD1 on 5 matching bases. The V end lost 4 bases, the J end lost 4 bases, and 11 bases lay between the germline ends. Germline CDR1 reads SQVTM; CDR2 reads ANQGSEA. This CDR3 has 13 residues. The CDR3 DNA follows: TGCAGCGTTGCTGGCAGGGCTTACAATGAGCAGTTCTTC. It yields the protein CSVAGRAYNEQFF.

This clonotype was detected only a few times. V and J are TRBV7-9 and TRBJ2-3; TRBD1 matches at 8 bases. CDR1 SEHNR and CDR2 FQNEAQ come from the germline V gene (reference sequence). V shed 1 base and J 0 bases; nucleotides not matched to a gene: 6. The CDR3 covers 17 residues. The CDR3 nucleotides are TGTGCCAGCAGCTTAGTCCGGACAGGGCGCAGCACAGATACGCAGTATTTT. It codes for CASSLVRTGRSTDTQYF.

The chain joins TRBV7-9 to TRBJ2-1; D is possibly TRBD2 (5 bases). The CDR3 length is 15 residues. CDR1 and CDR2 from the germline V gene are SEHNR and FQNEAQ (reference sequence). V lost 5 bases and J 0 bases, leaving 11 bases between the germline ends. CDR3 protein: CASSVGVFSYNEQFF. The CDR3 DNA reads as TGTGCCAGCAGCGTGGGAGTATTCTCCTACAATGAGCAGTTCTTC.

This clonotype was seen a few times. This chain links TRBV5-5 with TRBJ1-2; TRBD1 matches at 7 bases. V lost 4 bases, J lost 7 bases, and 7 bases stayed unmatched. This CDR3 contains 13 residues. CDR1 is SGHKS and CDR2 is YYEKEE in the germline V gene (reference sequence). In nucleotides, the CDR3 is TGTGCCAGCAGCGACTTACAGGGGCTTGGCTACACCTTC. Translating gives CASSDLQGLGYTF.

This clonotype was detected ten times or more. The chain recombines TRBV4-3 with TRBJ2-3; D is uncertain. CDR3 size: 15 residues. The V and J ends lost 0 bases and 0 bases respectively, with 7 bases between them. Germline V gene sequence: CDR1 LGHNA, CDR2 YSLEER. In DNA form, the CDR3 reads TGCGCCAGCAGCCAAGATCCACGTAGCACAGATACGCAGTATTTT. This encodes CASSQDPRSTDTQYF.

This rearrangement joins TRBV4-2 to TRBJ2-5, with 9 bases aligning to TRBD2. J lost 1 base, V lost 4 bases, and 7 bases had no gene match. The CDR3 loop spans 16 amino acids. From germline, CDR1 is LGHNA and CDR2 YNFKEQ. The CDR3 DNA is TGTGCCAGCAGCCCGACCCCACTAGCGGGCCAAGAGACCCAGTACTTC. This codes for CASSPTPLAGQETQYF.

The V call is TRBV9, the J call TRBJ2-1, with a possible D match to TRBD2 (5 bases). Trimming removed 5 bases from V and 7 bases from J, with 13 bases in between. Per the germline V gene, CDR1 is SGDLS and CDR2 is YYNGEE. The CDR3 has 13 amino acids. The CDR3 DNA reads TGTGCCAGCAGTTCTAGCATATTGAATGAGCAGTTCTTC. This encodes CASSSSILNEQFF.

The chain recombines TRBV2 with TRBJ2-1; D not certain. The CDR3 spans 14 residues. V was pared by 6 bases and J by 8 bases, with 17 bases between. Germline CDR1 is SNHLY and CDR2 is FYNNEI. The CDR3 loop reads CASSVSLVGYEQFF. In DNA form, the CDR3 reads TGTGCCAGCAGCGTATCCCTCGTGGGGTATGAGCAGTTCTTC.

The gene calls are TRBV20-1 and TRBJ1-1; 8 bases agree with TRBD1. Trimming removed 5 bases from V and 3 bases from J; junction bases left unmatched: 2. Germline V gives CDR1 DFQATT, CDR2 SNEGSKA (reference sequence). There are 12 residues in the CDR3. In DNA, the CDR3 is TGCAGTGCTGGACAGGGTTACACTGAAGCTTTCTTT. Protein: CSAGQGYTEAFF.

Worth noting for this clonotype: One junction end disagrees with the germline gene, perhaps due to a read error. V is TRBV2 and J is TRBJ2-7, with unresolved D. The V gene's germline CDR1 is SNHLY and CDR2 FYNNEI. CDR3 length: 14 amino acids. CDR3 sequence: CASSEVWASYERYF. The CDR3 DNA follows: TGTGCCAGCAGTGAGGTTTGGGCCTCCTACGAGCGGTACTTC.

This chain connects TRBV29-1 to TRBJ2-7, with 10 bases identical to TRBD1. V gave up 4 bases and J gave up 3 bases; unmatched junction bases: 6. This CDR3 is 14 amino acids long. Germline CDR1 SQVTM, CDR2 ANQGSEA. CDR3 DNA: TGCAGCGTTGGGCCGGGACAGGGGCTCTACGAGCAGTACTTC. Translation: CSVGPGQGLYEQYF.

This clonotype was counted between two and nine times. The chain recombines TRBV4-2 with TRBJ1-4, with D possibly TRBD1 on 5 matching bases. CDR1 and CDR2 (germline): LGHNA, YNFKEQ. The CDR3 spans 16 residues. The V and J ends lost 0 bases and 7 bases respectively, with 15 bases between them. The CDR3 reads CASSQDPGTVAEKLFF. CDR3 bases: TGTGCCAGCAGCCAAGACCCGGGGACCGTAGCTGAAAAACTGTTTTTT.